These 20 T cell receptor beta chains share one sample of origin, sequenced in a study of blood T cells in healthy people across ages. Combining a sample-barcoded 5' primer with a J-beta primer mix, a second PCR ran for about 7 to 11 cycles. TCRdb redid the calling of the 5' RACE reads with MiXCR, one entry per CDR3 protein. The sample consists of about 810,000 distinct CDR3 sequences, around 36% of them appearing once. Sequencing was performed on blood. The receptors were gathered from a man aged 18 to 29 in good health.

As regards this clonotype: Germline is not matched at one junction end, which may reflect a read error. The genes are TRBV27 and TRBJ2-1, with a possible D match to TRBD2 (5 bases). In germline, CDR1 is MNHEY, CDR2 SMNVEV (reference sequence). The CDR3 totals 13 residues. This chain's CDR3 is CASASGNYNERFF. The CDR3 region has the DNA TGTGCCAGCGCCTCCGGGAACTACAATGAGCGGTTCTTC.

The genes are TRBV7-9 and TRBJ2-3; D ambiguous. Germline CDR1 reads SEHNR; CDR2 reads FQNEAQ (reference sequence). The CDR3 consists of 16 residues. The V gene lost 4 bases and the J gene lost 2 bases, with 16 bases spanning the gap. The CDR3 DNA follows: TGTGCCAGCAGCTCAAAAAGACACCTAACCACAGATACGCAGTATTTT. Its protein is CASSSKRHLTTDTQYF.

This clonotype was picked up a small number of times. The CDR3 DNA reads as TGTGCCAGCAGCTGGCTAGCCGGGGAGCTGTTTTTT. It translates to CASSWLAGELFF. The chain recombines TRBV7-2 with TRBJ2-2; D gene ambiguous. Per the germline V gene, CDR1 is SGHTA and CDR2 is FQGNSA. The V end was cut by 4 bases, the J end by 6 bases, with 6 bases between. The CDR3 sequence is 12 residues long.

The gene calls are TRBV2 and TRBJ1-1; D uncertain. The germline V and J ends were trimmed by 3 bases and 7 bases, with 3 bases remaining between them. The CDR3 runs to 10 residues. Germline CDR1 and CDR2: SNHLY and FYNNEI. This chain's CDR3 is CASSDGEAFF. CDR3 DNA sequence: TGTGCCAGCAGTGACGGTGAAGCTTTCTTT.

The J gene is TRBJ2-5, the V gene TRBV2, with D perhaps matching TRBD1 (5 bases). V gave up 8 bases and J gave up 11 bases, with 15 bases separating them. This CDR3 contains 11 residues. The germline V gene encodes CDR1 SNHLY and CDR2 FYNNEI. In nucleotides, the CDR3 is TGTGCCAGCGCAGGGTTCGATGAGCAGTACTTC. It encodes CASAGFDEQYF.

V gene TRBV5-1 combines with J gene TRBJ2-1; D tentatively fits TRBD1 or TRBD2 (5 bases each). CDR1 and CDR2 from the germline V gene are SGHRS and YFSETQ. Deletions cut 3 bases from V and 5 bases from J, with 12 bases between. The CDR3 is 14 residues long. Here the CDR3 reads CASSSPGRHNEQFF. The CDR3 DNA reads as TGCGCCAGCAGCTCCCCGGGACGGCACAATGAGCAGTTCTTC.

The genes are TRBV9 and TRBJ2-3; D unclear. The CDR3 is made up of 12 amino acids. V lost 1 base and J lost 2, with 2 bases in between. The germline V gene encodes CDR1 SGDLS and CDR2 YYNGEE. CDR3 DNA sequence: TGTGCCAGCAGCGTACCCACAGATACGCAGTATTTT. It is translated as CASSVPTDTQYF.

This chain uses TRBV4-3 with TRBJ1-2; D perhaps matches TRBD1 (5 bases). V was pared by 0 bases and J by 2 bases, with 13 bases between. There are 16 residues in the CDR3. Germline assignment: CDR1 LGHNA and CDR2 YSLEER. CDR3 residues: CASSQDGAGRNYGYTF. DNA for the CDR3: TGCGCCAGCAGCCAAGATGGGGCGGGACGGAACTATGGCTACACCTTC.

The chain combines TRBV5-1 with TRBJ1-1; possibly TRBD1 for D (5 bases). CDR1 and CDR2 from the germline V gene are SGHRS and YFSETQ. V lost 0 bases to trimming and J lost 3 bases, with 9 bases between them. The CDR3 spans 14 residues. This chain's CDR3 is CASSLDRRYTEAFF. The CDR3 nucleotides are TGCGCCAGCAGCTTGGACAGGCGGTACACTGAAGCTTTCTTT. The full variable domain, its missing parts supplied by reference TRBV5-1 and TRBJ1-1, is KAGVTQTPRYLIKTRGQQVTLSCSPISGHRSVSWYQQTPGQGLQFLFEYFSETQRNKGNFPGRFSGRQFSNSRSEMNVSTLELGDSALYLCASSLDRRYTEAFFGQGTRLTVV.

In this sample, this clonotype turned up many times. V gene TRBV2 combines with J gene TRBJ2-4, with TRBD1 matching 10 bases. The CDR3 contains 15 residues. J gave up 5 bases and V 7 bases, and 8 bases lay outside the gene matches. Germline-derived CDR1 and CDR2 are SNHLY and FYNNEI. CDR3 in amino acids: CASKSGTGDENIQYF. CDR3 nucleotide sequence: TGTGCCAGCAAATCTGGGACAGGGGACGAAAACATTCAGTACTTC.

The sample holds a few counts of this clonotype. The chain couples TRBV7-8 to TRBJ2-5; D remains unclear. CDR3 length equals 17 residues. Germline loops: CDR1 SGHVS, CDR2 FQNEAQ. With 1 base removed from V and 5 bases from J, the gap between germline ends came to 20 bases. The CDR3 reads CASSLGTFNPQRETQYF. Here the CDR3 DNA reads TGTGCCAGCAGCTTAGGAACGTTTAATCCGCAACGGGAGACCCAGTACTTC.

For this clonotype: A much larger clone lies a single base off, so this may be a read error. The chain carries TRBV29-1 and TRBJ2-7; D perhaps matches TRBD1 (6 bases). This CDR3 spans 14 amino acids. In germline, CDR1 is SQVTM, CDR2 ANQGSEA. V gave up 6 bases and J gave up 3 bases, with 18 bases separating them. The CDR3, as DNA: TGCAGCGTCCGGGATGGTGGGGGCAACTACGAGCAGTACTTC. Protein sequence: CSVRDGGGNYEQYF.

This clonotype has more than one count but fewer than ten. V and J are TRBV29-1 and TRBJ2-1, with 7 bases that match TRBD2. This CDR3 has 11 residues. With 2 bases clipped from V and 9 bases from J, the junction kept 1 base outside the gene matches. Germline V gives CDR1 SQVTM, CDR2 ANQGSEA. This CDR3 is CSVEWGGEQFF. The CDR3, as DNA: TGCAGCGTTGAATGGGGGGGTGAGCAGTTCTTC.

The chain couples TRBV10-3 to TRBJ2-2; D is uncertain. Germline V lookup: CDR1 ENHRY, CDR2 SYGVKD. V lost 0 bases, J lost 6 bases, and 14 bases lay in between. The length of the CDR3 is 16 residues. The CDR3 bases are TGTGCCATCAGTGAGTCGGGGATAGGTTCCTCCGGGGAGCTGTTTTTT. The encoded protein is CAISESGIGSSGELFF.

This clonotype has a count of ten or more. The J gene is TRBJ1-2, the V gene TRBV27; D not certain. Trimming stripped 5 bases from V and 2 bases from J, with 9 bases between. Looked up from germline, CDR1 is MNHEY and CDR2 is SMNVEV (reference sequence). The CDR3 is 13 amino acids. The CDR3 loop is CASSPDGNYGYTF. CDR3 in DNA: TGTGCCAGCAGTCCAGACGGGAACTATGGCTACACCTTC.

This chain joins TRBV3-1 and TRBJ2-7; D is ambiguous. The germline V gene encodes CDR1 LGHDT and CDR2 YNNKEL (reference sequence). Trimming removed 1 base at V and 7 bases at J, with 11 bases between. The CDR3 consists of 13 residues. CDR3 DNA sequence: TGTGCCAGCAGCCAAGTCGCTCCGCATGAGCAGTACTTC. This gives the protein CASSQVAPHEQYF.

This clonotype was seen just once. V is TRBV10-3 and J is TRBJ1-4; D perhaps matches TRBD1 (5 bases). The V and J ends lost 2 bases and 6 bases respectively, with 10 bases between them. The CDR3 has 14 residues. In germline, CDR1 is ENHRY, CDR2 SYGVKD. The CDR3 region is CAISERAGYEKLFF. In nucleotides, the CDR3 is TGTGCCATCAGTGAGAGGGCAGGGTATGAAAAACTGTTTTTT.

The genes are TRBV9 and TRBJ2-4; possible D gene TRBD1, 5 bases. The CDR3 runs to 14 residues. Germline loops: CDR1 SGDLS, CDR2 YYNGEE. Between the trimmed V and J ends, which lost 1 base and 5 bases, there was a span of 10 bases. This chain's CDR3 is CASSVTVTENIQYF. The CDR3 region has the DNA TGTGCCAGCAGCGTAACGGTGACAGAAAACATTCAGTACTTC. The full variable domain, rest sourced from reference TRBV9 and TRBJ2-4, is DSGVTQTPKHLITATGQRVTLRCSPRSGDLSVYWYQQSLDQGLQFLIQYYNGEERAKGNILERFSAQQFPDLHSELNLSSLELGDSALYFCASSVTVTENIQYFGAGTRLSVL.

The V call is TRBV9, the J call TRBJ2-6; D is undetermined. Germline V gene data show CDR1 as SGDLS and CDR2 as YYNGEE. The CDR3 runs 16 residues. V dropped 1 base and J dropped 0 bases, with 8 bases sitting between them. The CDR3 coding sequence is TGTGCCAGCAGCGTAACCGTGCTCTCTGGGGCCAACGTCCTGACTTTC. This translates into CASSVTVLSGANVLTF.

The CDR3 DNA reads TGCAGTGCTAGAGTAGGGGGGCAGGGGGAAAACTATGGCTACACCTTC. Translation gives CSARVGGQGENYGYTF. The V call is TRBV20-1, the J call TRBJ1-2; 7 positions agree with TRBD1. V lost 1 base, J lost 2 bases, and 10 bases stayed unmatched. The germline gives CDR1 DFQATT, CDR2 SNEGSKA (reference sequence). This CDR3 is built from 16 residues.